This entry lists 5 T cell receptor beta chains sequenced from one sample in a study of shared clonotypes between healthy human individuals. The data were produced by immunoSEQ multiplex PCR, yet TCRdb's version contains in-frame clones alone and is incomplete. The data contain a few hundred thousand clones, approximately 65% of them singletons. Sequencing input: memory CD4+ T cells sorted from blood. Subset defined: CD45RA-negative fraction. The source of these receptors is a man aged 30 to 45 in good health.

The chain uses TRBV13 and TRBJ2-7, with 10 bases identical to TRBD2. The germline gives CDR1 PRHDT, CDR2 FYEKMQ (reference sequence). J gave up 2 bases and V 4 bases, and 5 bases lay outside the gene matches. This CDR3 is 15 amino acids long. In nucleotides, the CDR3 is TGTGCCAGCAGCTCCAAAGCGGGAGGGCCCTACGAGCAGTACTTC. Its translation is CASSSKAGGPYEQYF.

In this sample, this clone turned up a few times. The genes are TRBV6-1 and TRBJ1-1; D gene ambiguous. Per the germline V gene, CDR1 is MNHNS and CDR2 is SASEGT. The CDR3 sequence is 15 residues long. V was shortened by 5 bases and J by 0 bases, with 13 bases between the two germline ends. CDR3 in amino acids: CASSSNQRMNTEAFF. For the CDR3, the DNA is TGTGCCAGCAGTTCTAACCAGCGCATGAACACTGAAGCTTTCTTT.

The gene calls are TRBV5-4 and TRBJ1-1; D is uncertain. Trimming left V 2 bases short and J 7 bases short, with 9 bases between. This CDR3 is built from 12 residues. The germline V gene has CDR1 SGHNT and CDR2 YYREEE (reference sequence). CDR3 in amino acids: CASSFEGGEAFF. Here the CDR3 DNA reads TGTGCCAGCAGCTTTGAAGGTGGTGAAGCTTTCTTT.

This clone has just one count. This chain connects TRBV10-2 to TRBJ2-6; 8 nucleotides align to TRBD1. CDR3 length equals 17 residues. Germline trimming cut 0 bases from V and 2 bases from J; bases unmatched to any gene: 3. Looked up from germline, CDR1 is WSHSY and CDR2 is SAAADI. The CDR3 coding sequence is TGCGCCAGCAGTGAGTCGATGACAGGGGCTGGGGCCAACGTCCTGACTTTC. Translated, it gives CASSESMTGAGANVLTF.

The count of this clone is one. The V and J genes are TRBV7-2 and TRBJ2-7; no clear D. In germline, CDR1 is SGHTA, CDR2 FQGNSA. There are 12 residues in the CDR3. V dropped 1 base and J dropped 6 bases, with 7 bases sitting between them. In DNA form, the CDR3 reads TGTGCCAGCAGCTTAGTGGGGTTCGAGCAGTACTTC. The encoded protein is CASSLVGFEQYF.